Reported below is one T cell receptor beta chain. With 3 bases removed from V and 8 bases from J, the gap between germline ends came to 16 bases. The germline V gene encodes CDR1 LNHDA and CDR2 SQIVND (reference sequence). The CDR3 totals 15 residues. The protocol was immunoSEQ multiplex PCR, while the TCRdb copy is restricted to in-frame clones and leaves out a portion. The sample records hundreds of thousands of clones, roughly 80% being singletons. Seattle patients were enrolled during active infection and followed longitudinally. These data come from a study of blood T cell repertoires in COVID-19. At the level of the study: Samples came from the United States, Italy and Spain, spanning acute and convalescent COVID-19.

This sequence originates from a woman older than 75 with COVID-19, enrolled during active disease. Sequenced sample: peripheral blood. The V call is TRBV19, the J call TRBJ1-4, with D possibly TRBD1 on 6 matching bases. In DNA, the CDR3 is TGTGCCAGTAGTATCCAGCAGGGGATCGGAGAAAAACTGTTTTTT. Amino acid sequence: CASSIQQGIGEKLFF.